Listed here are 25 T cell receptor beta chains from one sample, sequenced in a study of blood T cell repertoires in COVID-19. The protocol was immunoSEQ multiplex PCR, while the TCRdb copy is restricted to in-frame clones and leaves out a portion. The sample has approximately 240,000 clones; just over 90% are singletons. The source material was PBMCs or T cells enriched from blood (not recorded which). Every receptor here comes from a woman aged 18-29 years who had recovered from COVID-19.

This chain joins TRBV19 and TRBJ2-4; TRBD2 aligns across 11 bases. The V gene end was trimmed by 3 bases and the J gene end by 0 bases; junction bases not matched to a gene: 10. CDR1 is LNHDA, CDR2 SQIVND, per germline (reference sequence). The CDR3 is made up of 19 amino acids. The CDR3 coding sequence is TGTGCCAGTAGTATTGCGGGACTAGCGGTTCTACTAGCCAAAAACATTCAGTACTTC. This encodes CASSIAGLAVLLAKNIQYF. Full variable domain (remainder filled in from reference TRBV19 and TRBJ2-4): DGGITQSPKYLFRKEGQNVTLSCEQNLNHDAMYWYRQDPGQGLRLIYYSQIVNDFQKGDIAEGYSVSREKKESFPLTVTSAQKNPTAFYLCASSIAGLAVLLAKNIQYFGAGTRLSVL.

This chain links TRBV10-3 with TRBJ1-1, with D tentatively TRBD1 (5 bases). Trimming stripped 0 bases from V and 4 bases from J, with 12 bases between. CDR1 is ENHRY, CDR2 SYGVKD, per germline. The CDR3 totals 15 residues. This chain's CDR3 is CAISESSGGTTEAFF. The CDR3 coding sequence is TGTGCCATCAGTGAGTCATCGGGCGGGACCACTGAAGCTTTCTTT.

The chain links TRBV27 to TRBJ2-7, with TRBD1 identical over 7 bases. The CDR3 has 14 residues. The V gene end was trimmed by 8 bases and the J gene end by 2 bases; junction bases not matched to a gene: 9. Germline loops: CDR1 MNHEY, CDR2 SMNVEV (reference sequence). CDR3 nucleotides: TGTGCCAGCGGGAAGGGGGCCTTAGCCTACGAGCAGTACTTC. It translates to CASGKGALAYEQYF.

This chain links TRBV27 with TRBJ1-2, with D perhaps matching TRBD1 (6 bases). Germline V lookup: CDR1 MNHEY, CDR2 SMNVEV (reference sequence). This CDR3 is 13 amino acids long. The ends were cut back, 8 bases at V and 2 bases at J, with 12 bases in the middle. CDR3 bases: TGTGCCAGCCGCCGACAGGCCAACTATGGCTACACCTTC. Translation gives CASRRQANYGYTF.

The chain carries TRBV12-5 and TRBJ2-3, with 8 bases matching TRBD2. The junction had 5 bases not matched to a gene; V was cut back by 6 bases and J by 0 bases. Germline V lookup: CDR1 LGHNT, CDR2 FRNRAP. CDR3 length: 15 residues. CDR3 coding DNA: TGTGCTAGTGGATCCCGGGGGGGGAGCACAGATACGCAGTATTTT. Translation: CASGSRGGSTDTQYF.

The chain is built from TRBV5-4 and TRBJ1-2; TRBD1 is a possible D gene (6 bases). The CDR3 covers 14 residues. Germline loops: CDR1 SGHNT, CDR2 YYREEE (reference sequence). Trimming removed 4 bases at V and 2 bases at J, with 12 bases between. CDR3 nucleotides: TGTGCCAGCAGCCCGGGGGGGGCCAACTATGGCTACACCTTC. This translates into CASSPGGANYGYTF.

The rearrangement joins TRBV10-3 to TRBJ2-7; 8 positions agree with TRBD2. The CDR3 runs to 13 residues. Germline CDR1 ENHRY, CDR2 SYGVKD. The ends lost 7 bases at V and 2 bases at J; junction bases unmatched: 4. The CDR3 nucleotides read TGTGCCATCAACCCGGGACTAGCCTACGAGCAGTACTTC. As protein: CAINPGLAYEQYF.

V and J are TRBV19 and TRBJ1-1; the D gene is possibly TRBD1 (5 bases). V was pared by 2 bases and J by 5 bases, with 12 bases between. The germline V gene encodes CDR1 LNHDA and CDR2 SQIVND (reference sequence). The CDR3 consists of 14 residues. As DNA, the CDR3 is TGTGCCAGTAGTATAAATTTGGGGCGGACTGAAGCTTTCTTT. Translating gives CASSINLGRTEAFF.

The V and J genes are TRBV7-9 and TRBJ1-6; 8 bases fit TRBD1. Germline V lookup: CDR1 SEHNR, CDR2 FQNEAQ (reference sequence). This CDR3 contains 17 residues. After removal of 4 bases from V and 4 bases from J, the junction contained 9 bases not matched to a gene. The CDR3: CASSSRQGAGYNSPLHF. For the CDR3, the DNA is TGTGCCAGCAGCTCACGTCAGGGGGCAGGGTATAATTCACCCCTCCACTTT.

This sequence joins TRBV7-2 and TRBJ1-2, with a tentative D call TRBD1 (5 bases). The CDR3 has 13 amino acids. The germline CDR1 and CDR2 sequences are SGHTA and FQGNSA. Trimming left V 0 bases short and J 6 bases short, with 8 bases between. The CDR3 protein is CASSLAQGDGYTF. The DNA of the CDR3 is TGTGCCAGCAGCTTAGCGCAGGGTGATGGCTACACCTTC.

V usage is TRBV19 and J usage is TRBJ2-1, with a tentative D call TRBD1 (6 bases). Per the germline V gene, CDR1 is LNHDA and CDR2 is SQIVND (reference sequence). The CDR3 is made up of 17 amino acids. Trimming stripped 1 base from V and 0 bases from J, with 13 bases between. As DNA, the CDR3 is TGTGCCAGTAGTATAGTTACAGGGTCAAGCTCCTACAATGAGCAGTTCTTC. Translation gives CASSIVTGSSSYNEQFF.

This chain joins TRBV28 and TRBJ1-1, with 7 bases lining up with TRBD1. Per the germline V gene, CDR1 is MDHEN and CDR2 is SYDVKM. The CDR3 extends over 15 amino acids. V lost 5 bases to trimming and J lost 6 bases; unmatched junction nucleotides: 12. The CDR3 DNA follows: TGTGCCAGCAGTGTGACCGGGACAGCCCAACCTGAAGCTTTCTTT. Protein product: CASSVTGTAQPEAFF.

This sequence joins TRBV3-1 (or the pseudogene TRBV3-2) and TRBJ2-3, with D possibly being TRBD1 (5 bases). The CDR3 runs to 15 residues. CDR1 is LGHDT, CDR2 YNNKEL, per germline (reference sequence). With 0 bases removed from V and 4 bases from J, the gap between germline ends came to 11 bases. CDR3 nucleotides: TGTGCCAGCAGCCAAGAAACCCTCAGGGCAGATACGCAGTATTTT. This translates into CASSQETLRADTQYF.

This rearrangement joins TRBV28 to TRBJ1-1; TRBD1 is a possible D gene (5 bases). From germline, CDR1 is MDHEN and CDR2 SYDVKM. Trimming took off 1 base at V and 0 bases at J, with 6 bases between the two ends. The CDR3 runs 14 residues. CDR3 in amino acids: CASSLSGMNTEAFF. The CDR3 bases are TGTGCCAGCAGTTTATCAGGGATGAACACTGAAGCTTTCTTT. Supplemented by reference TRBV28 and TRBJ1-1, the full variable domain reads DVKVTQSSRYLVKRTGEKVFLECVQDMDHENMFWYRQDPGLGLRLIYFSYDVKMKEKGDIPEGYSVSREKKERFSLILESASTNQTSMYLCASSLSGMNTEAFFGQGTRLTVV.

The V call is TRBV2, the J call TRBJ1-1; D possibly corresponds to TRBD1 (6 bases). The CDR3 spans 13 residues. V lost 6 bases and J lost 8, with 16 bases in between. Germline CDR1 and CDR2: SNHLY and FYNNEI. CDR3 residues: CASRPETGSEAFF. The CDR3 nucleotides read TGTGCCAGCAGACCCGAGACAGGCTCCGAAGCTTTCTTT. Supplemented by reference TRBV2 and TRBJ1-1, the full variable domain reads EPEVTQTPSHQVTQMGQEVILRCVPISNHLYFYWYRQILGQKVEFLVSFYNNEISEKSEIFDDQFSVERPDGSNFTLKIRSTKLEDSAMYFCASRPETGSEAFFGQGTRLTVV.

This chain connects TRBV28 to TRBJ1-2, with D possibly TRBD1 on 5 matching bases. The V gene lost 6 bases and the J gene lost 8 bases, with 16 bases spanning the gap. The CDR3 covers 13 residues. Germline loops: CDR1 MDHEN, CDR2 SYDVKM. The CDR3 bases are TGTGCCAGCAGATCGACGGGGGTCAGGGGCTACACCTTC. The encoded protein is CASRSTGVRGYTF.

The chain recombines TRBV18 with TRBJ1-4, with D possibly matching TRBD1 (5 bases). CDR3 length: 16 residues. The V end was cut by 1 base, the J end by 8 bases, with 17 bases between. Germline-derived CDR1 and CDR2 are KGHSH and LQKENI. The CDR3 DNA is TGTGCCAGCTCACCACGAGAGCGGGGCGCGCGGGAAAAACTGTTTTTT. Translating it yields CASSPRERGAREKLFF.

The J gene is TRBJ2-1, the V gene TRBV21-1; the table gives TRBD2 as D, unverified against the DNA. TRBV21-1 is noted as a pseudogene. The CDR3 has 17 amino acids. CDR3 sequence reads: CASSKGGGEGKDNEQFF. The CDR3 DNA reads TGTGCCAGCAGCAAAGGCGGGGGGGAAGGAAAAGACAATGAGCAGTTCTTC.

The count of this clone is one. V gene TRBV6-5 combines with J gene TRBJ2-1, with a possible D match to TRBD2 (8 bases). Trimming left V 9 bases short and J 0 bases short, with 15 bases between. The length of the CDR3 is 15 residues. CDR1 and CDR2 from the germline V gene are MNHEY and SVGAGI. The CDR3 reads CASLAGQSSYNEQFF. DNA for the CDR3: TGTGCCAGTTTAGCGGGACAGAGCTCCTACAATGAGCAGTTCTTC.

This chain connects TRBV7-2 to TRBJ2-5, with 11 bases fitting TRBD2. CDR1 is SGHTA and CDR2 is FQGNSA in the germline V gene. The junction had 6 bases not matched to a gene; V was cut back by 4 bases and J by 5 bases. The length of the CDR3 is 15 residues. DNA of the CDR3: TGTGCCAGCAGCTCGACTAGCGGGGCTGGGGAGACCCAGTACTTC. Amino acids: CASSSTSGAGETQYF.

The chain links TRBV2 to TRBJ1-3, with no clear D. V gave up 10 bases and J gave up 0 bases, with 7 bases separating them. CDR1 SNHLY and CDR2 FYNNEI come from the germline V gene. The CDR3 extends over 12 amino acids. CDR3 sequence reads: CAIRLSGNTIYF. The DNA for the CDR3 is TGTGCCATTCGACTCTCTGGAAACACCATATATTTT. The full variable domain, its missing parts supplied by reference TRBV2 and TRBJ1-3, is EPEVTQTPSHQVTQMGQEVILRCVPISNHLYFYWYRQILGQKVEFLVSFYNNEISEKSEIFDDQFSVERPDGSNFTLKIRSTKLEDSAMYFCAIRLSGNTIYFGEGSWLTVV.

The V and J genes are TRBV20-1 and TRBJ1-1, with D possibly TRBD1 on 6 matching bases. V lost 3 bases and J lost 2, with 25 bases in between. Germline loops: CDR1 DFQATT, CDR2 SNEGSKA (reference sequence). The CDR3 is made up of 18 amino acids. CDR3 nucleotide sequence: TGCAGTGCTAGTGGCCCCCAAGCAGGGGCCCCGGTTAACACTGAAGCTTTCTTT. This gives the protein CSASGPQAGAPVNTEAFF.

The J gene is TRBJ1-6, the V gene TRBV9; D gene unclear. Trimming stripped 0 bases from V and 1 base from J, with 5 bases between. This CDR3 region has 15 residues. The germline V gene encodes CDR1 SGDLS and CDR2 YYNGEE. The CDR3 is CASSVGRSYNSPLHF. The CDR3 DNA reads as TGTGCCAGCAGCGTAGGGAGGTCCTATAATTCACCCCTCCACTTT.

V gene TRBV20-1 combines with J gene TRBJ2-7; D gene ambiguous. Looked up from germline, CDR1 is DFQATT and CDR2 is SNEGSKA (reference sequence). CDR3 length: 11 residues. V shed 4 bases and J shed 5 bases, with 9 bases lying between them. Here the CDR3 DNA reads TGCAGTGCTACCCTCCTAAACGAGCAGTACTTC. This codes for CSATLLNEQYF.

The CDR3 DNA sequence: TGTGCCACCAGCATAAGGGGTGTGGGTCAGCCCCAGCATTTT. Its protein is CATSIRGVGQPQHF. The chain employs TRBV15 and TRBJ1-5, with D perhaps TRBD1 (5 bases). V gave up 4 bases and J gave up 6 bases, with 13 bases separating them. The CDR3 contains 14 residues. Germline V gene data show CDR1 as LNHNV and CDR2 as YYDKDF (reference sequence).